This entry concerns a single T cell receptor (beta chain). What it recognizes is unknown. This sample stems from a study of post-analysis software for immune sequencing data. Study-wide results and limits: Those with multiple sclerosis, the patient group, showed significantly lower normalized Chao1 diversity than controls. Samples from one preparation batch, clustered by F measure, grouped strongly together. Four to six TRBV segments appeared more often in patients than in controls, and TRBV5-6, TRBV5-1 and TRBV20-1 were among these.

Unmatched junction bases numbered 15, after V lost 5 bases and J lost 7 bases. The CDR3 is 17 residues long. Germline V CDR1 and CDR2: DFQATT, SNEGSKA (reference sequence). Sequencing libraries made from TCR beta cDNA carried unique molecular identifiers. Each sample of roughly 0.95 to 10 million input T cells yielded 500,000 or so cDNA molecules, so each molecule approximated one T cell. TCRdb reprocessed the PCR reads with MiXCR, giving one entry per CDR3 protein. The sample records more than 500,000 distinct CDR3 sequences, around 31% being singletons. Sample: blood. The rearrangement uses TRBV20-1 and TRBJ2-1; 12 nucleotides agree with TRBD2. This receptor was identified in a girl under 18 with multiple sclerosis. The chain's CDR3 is CSAGWAPLAGGRNEQFF. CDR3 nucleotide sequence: TGCAGTGCTGGGTGGGCCCCGCTAGCGGGGGGGCGAAATGAGCAGTTCTTC.